Sequencing of this TCR beta chain was carried out in a study of beta chain features in type 1 diabetes. Study results and caveats: Shorter templates may be favored by PCR, equally so in patients and controls. Significant though moderate, a shortening of TCRB CDR3s appeared in all four CD4+ subsets of Type 1 diabetes patients.

In the case of this clone: Its antigen is unidentified.

Germline values: CDR1 SGHAT, CDR2 FQNNGV. The CDR3 contains 13 residues. Trimming removed 5 bases from V and 1 base from J, with 8 bases in between. CD4+ naive, central memory, regulatory and stem cell-like memory cells were sorted via CD45RO/CCR7/CD25/CD127/CD95/CD27. Isolated RNA was reverse transcribed in full, so expressed TCRB transcripts were sequenced. This table comes from immunoSEQ multiplex PCR, and its TCRdb copy is limited to in-frame clones, with some not included. This sample has 300,000 to 350,000 clones, with 15% to 20% found just once. What was sequenced was naive CD4+ T cells from blood. The J gene is TRBJ1-1, the V gene TRBV11-2; no reliable D call. The receptor comes from a woman between 18 and 30 years old in good health. The CDR3 region is CASSPGRNTEAFF. The DNA of the CDR3 is TGTGCCAGCAGCCCGGGTCGGAACACTGAAGCTTTCTTT.